The following is a T cell receptor beta chain sequence with its context. The antigen is undetermined. Germline assignment: CDR1 SGHTA and CDR2 FQGNSA. This CDR3 is built from 13 residues. Trimming left V 5 bases short and J 3 bases short, with 11 bases between. These data belong to a study of identifying expanded T cells in peripheral blood. Study-wide results and limits: Over around two and four weeks, about 17 and 20 clones changed, versus 1.2 between replicates. Clone count variance between roughly 2-week samples rose with total template count.

This table comes from immunoSEQ multiplex PCR, and its TCRdb copy is limited to in-frame clones, with some not included. The table lists over 90,000 clones, 70% to 90% of them singletons. During the collection period, no donor immune events like infections were recorded. This sequence was found in a person aged 18 to 70 in good health. The rearrangement joins TRBV7-2 to TRBJ2-7; possibly TRBD2 for D (6 bases). Sample: blood. The DNA of the CDR3 is TGTGCCAGCAGCCTGGGACTTAACTACGAGCAGTACTTC. As protein: CASSLGLNYEQYF.